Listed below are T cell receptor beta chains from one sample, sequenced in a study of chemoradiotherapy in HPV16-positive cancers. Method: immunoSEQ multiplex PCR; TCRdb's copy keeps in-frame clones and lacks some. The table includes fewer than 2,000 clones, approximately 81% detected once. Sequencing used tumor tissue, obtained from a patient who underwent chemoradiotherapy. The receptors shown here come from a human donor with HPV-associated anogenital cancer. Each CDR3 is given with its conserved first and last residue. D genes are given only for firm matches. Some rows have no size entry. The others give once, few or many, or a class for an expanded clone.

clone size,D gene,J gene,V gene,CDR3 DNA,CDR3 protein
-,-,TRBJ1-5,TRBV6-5,TGTGCCAGCGGGAGGGGGGGGGCCCAGCCCCAGCATTTT,CASGRGGAQPQHF
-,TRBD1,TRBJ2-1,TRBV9,TGTGCCAGCAGCGTCGCTAACCGACAGGGGGATGAGCAGTTCTTC,CASSVANRQGDEQFF
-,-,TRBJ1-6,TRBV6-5,TGTGCCAGCAGTCTTGGGTCCCATAATTCACCCCTCCACTTT,CASSLGSHNSPLHF
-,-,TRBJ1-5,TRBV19,TGTGCCAGTAGTATATCCTTCGGGGGTTCCGTCCAGCCCCAGCATTTT,CASSISFGGSVQPQHF
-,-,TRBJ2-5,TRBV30,TGTGCCTGGAGTGTAACAGGCCAAGAGACCCAGTACTTC,CAWSVTGQETQYF
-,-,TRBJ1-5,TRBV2,TGTGCCAGCAGGGACAGTCAGCCCCAGCATTTT,CASRDSQPQHF
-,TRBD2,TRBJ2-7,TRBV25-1,TGTGCCAGCAGTCAGGCGCTAGCGGGCCTCTACGAGCAGTACTTC,CASSQALAGLYEQYF
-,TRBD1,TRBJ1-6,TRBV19,TGTGCCAGTAGACGAGGGGACAGGGATAATTCACCCCTCCACTTT,CASRRGDRDNSPLHF
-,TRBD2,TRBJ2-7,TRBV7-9,TGTGCCAGCAGATCTCTAGCGGGAGGGTCCTACGAGCAGTACTTC,CASRSLAGGSYEQYF
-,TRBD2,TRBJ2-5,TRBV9,TGTGCCAGCAGCGTCCGCAGCGGGAGGGCCGGCGAGACCCAGTACTTC,CASSVRSGRAGETQYF
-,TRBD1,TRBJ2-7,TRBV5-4,TGTGCCAGCAGCTTGGCCTTGGGACAGGGACCCGAGCAGTACTTC,CASSLALGQGPEQYF
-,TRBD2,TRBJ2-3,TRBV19,TGTGCCAGTAGTATTAGCGGGATGAGCACAGATACGCAGTATTTT,CASSISGMSTDTQYF
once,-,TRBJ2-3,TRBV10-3,TGTGCCATCAGTGAGGGTCGGGGCACAGATACGCAGTATTTT,CAISEGRGTDTQYF
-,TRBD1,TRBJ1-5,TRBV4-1,TGCGCCAGCAGCCTTGGACAGGGACCCGTGAGTCAGCCCCAGCATTTT,CASSLGQGPVSQPQHF
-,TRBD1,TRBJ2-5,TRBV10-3,TGTGCCATCAGCTTCGGACAGGGGCGAAAAGAGACCCAGTACTTC,CAISFGQGRKETQYF
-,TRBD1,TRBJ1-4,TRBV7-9,TGTGCCAGCAGCTCGGGACAGGGGAATGAAAAACTGTTTTTT,CASSSGQGNEKLFF
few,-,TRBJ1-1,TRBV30,TGTGCCTGGACGGAGGCGGGGACCTCTGAAGCTTTCTTT,CAWTEAGTSEAFF
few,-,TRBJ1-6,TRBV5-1,TGCGCCAGCAGCAGACGAACAGATAATTCACCCCTCCACTTT,CASSRRTDNSPLHF
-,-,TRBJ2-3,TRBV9,TGTGCCAGCAGCGACGGAGACTCAGATACGCAGTATTTT,CASSDGDSDTQYF
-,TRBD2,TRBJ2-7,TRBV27,TGTGCCAGCAGTTTATCGCGGACTAGCAACGAGCAGTACTTC,CASSLSRTSNEQYF
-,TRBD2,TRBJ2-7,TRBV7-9,TGTGCCAGCAGCTATCCCGGGACTAGCTACCACGAGCAGTACTTC,CASSYPGTSYHEQYF
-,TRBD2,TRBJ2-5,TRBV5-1,TGCGCCAGCAGCTTGACGGGACTAGCGGGAGGGCCAGAGACCCAGTACTTC,CASSLTGLAGGPETQYF
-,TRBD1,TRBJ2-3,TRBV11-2,TGTGCCAGCAGCTCGGGACAGGGAGCAGATACGCAGTATTTT,CASSSGQGADTQYF
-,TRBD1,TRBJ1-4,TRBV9,TGTGCCAGCAGCCCACGACAGGGGAGTAATGAAAAACTGTTTTTT,CASSPRQGSNEKLFF
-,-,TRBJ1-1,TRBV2,TGTGCCAGCGCAACAGTGAACACTGAAGCTTTCTTT,CASATVNTEAFF
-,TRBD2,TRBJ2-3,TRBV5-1,TGCGCCAGCACCTGGGGAGGCGGGAGTCGCACAGATACGCAGTATTTT,CASTWGGGSRTDTQYF
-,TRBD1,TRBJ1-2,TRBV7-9,TGTGCCAGCAGCCGAGAAAGTGGACAGGGAGGTGGCTACACCTTC,CASSRESGQGGGYTF
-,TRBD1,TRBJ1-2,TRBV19,TGTGCCAGTAAGCCAACCCCCGGGACAGGTTATGGCTACACCTTC,CASKPTPGTGYGYTF
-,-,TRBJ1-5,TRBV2,TGTGCCAGCAGGGACAGCAATCAGCCCCAGCATTTT,CASRDSNQPQHF
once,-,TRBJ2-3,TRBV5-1,TGCGCCAGCAGCCTAACGGGACTCACCACAGATACGCAGTATTTT,CASSLTGLTTDTQYF
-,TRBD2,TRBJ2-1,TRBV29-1,TGCAGCGTTGAGGGGCCTAGCGGGGCCGATGAGCAGTTCTTC,CSVEGPSGADEQFF
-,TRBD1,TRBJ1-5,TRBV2,TGTGCCAGCAGTTGGGACAGCGGGTCCAAGTCGCCCCAGCATTTT,CASSWDSGSKSPQHF
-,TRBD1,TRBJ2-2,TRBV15,TGTGCCACCAGCAGAGATCTGGGCAGGACAGGGGTCCCTACCGGGGAGCTGTTTTTT,CATSRDLGRTGVPTGELFF
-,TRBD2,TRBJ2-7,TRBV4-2,TGTGCCAGCAGCCAAGAATTTAGCGGGAGTGTGTACGAGCAGTACTTC,CASSQEFSGSVYEQYF
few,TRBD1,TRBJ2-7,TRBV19,TGTGCCAGTTCCGTACAGGGGAACGAGCAGTACTTC,CASSVQGNEQYF
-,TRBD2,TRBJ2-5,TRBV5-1,TGCGCCAGCAGCGCCTTACTAGCGGGAGGCGGGGAGACCCAGTACTTC,CASSALLAGGGETQYF
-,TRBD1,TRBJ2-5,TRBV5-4,TGTGCCAGCAGCACAGGGGGAGAGACCCAGTACTTC,CASSTGGETQYF
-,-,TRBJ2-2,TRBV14,TGTGCCAGCAGCCAAGACCCCGGGGCGGGGGACAGGCCCGGGGAGCTGTTTTTT,CASSQDPGAGDRPGELFF
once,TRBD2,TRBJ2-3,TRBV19,TGTGCCAGTAGTCCGCGGGGGGAGAGGACGACAGATACGCAGTATTTT,CASSPRGERTTDTQYF
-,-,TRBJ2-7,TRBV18,TGTGCCAGCTCACCTATAGTCGGGGAAAGGCAGTACTTC,CASSPIVGERQYF
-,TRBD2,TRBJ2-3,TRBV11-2,TGTGCCAGCAGCAACCAACTAGCGGGAGGAGGCGCAGATACGCAGTATTTT,CASSNQLAGGGADTQYF
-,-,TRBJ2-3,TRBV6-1,TGTGCCAGCAGTGCTGCCCCATCAGCTACAGATACGCAGTATTTT,CASSAAPSATDTQYF
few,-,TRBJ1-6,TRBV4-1,TGCGCCAGCAGCCAAAGGATGGGGGATTCACCCCTCCACTTT,CASSQRMGDSPLHF
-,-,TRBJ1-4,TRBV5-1,TGCGCCAGCAGCCCGCGGGAGGGCCCTAATGAAAAACTGTTTTTT,CASSPREGPNEKLFF
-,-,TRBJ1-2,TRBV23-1,TGCGCCAGCAGTCAATCGGAGGCAGGGGATATAGGTGGCTACACCTTC,CASSQSEAGDIGGYTF
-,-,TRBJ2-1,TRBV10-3,TGTGCCATCAGTCTTGGGCGCGGCGATGAGCAGTTCTTC,CAISLGRGDEQFF
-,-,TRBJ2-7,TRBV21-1,TGTGCCAGCAACGGGACGGGCTCCTACGAGCAGTACTTC,CASNGTGSYEQYF
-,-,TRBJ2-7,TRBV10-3,TGTGCCATCAGTGACCCGGACTACTACGAGCAGTACTTC,CAISDPDYYEQYF
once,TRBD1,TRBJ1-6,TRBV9,TGTGCCAGCAGCGTATCCGGGACAGGAGTCAATTCACCCCTCCACTTT,CASSVSGTGVNSPLHF